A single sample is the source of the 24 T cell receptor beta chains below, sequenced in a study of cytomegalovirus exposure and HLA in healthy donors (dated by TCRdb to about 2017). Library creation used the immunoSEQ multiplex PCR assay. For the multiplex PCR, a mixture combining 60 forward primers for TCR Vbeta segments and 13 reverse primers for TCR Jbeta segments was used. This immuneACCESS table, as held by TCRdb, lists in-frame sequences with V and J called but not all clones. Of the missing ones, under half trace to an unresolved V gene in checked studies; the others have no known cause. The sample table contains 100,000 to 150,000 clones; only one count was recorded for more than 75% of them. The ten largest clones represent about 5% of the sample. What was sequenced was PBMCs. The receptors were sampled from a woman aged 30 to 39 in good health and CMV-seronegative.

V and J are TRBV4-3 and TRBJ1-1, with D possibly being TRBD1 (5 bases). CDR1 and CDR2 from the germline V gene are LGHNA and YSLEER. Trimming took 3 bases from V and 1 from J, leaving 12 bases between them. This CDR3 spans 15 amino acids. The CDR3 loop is CASSHTDRENTEAFF. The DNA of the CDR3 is TGCGCCAGCAGCCATACAGACAGAGAGAACACTGAAGCTTTCTTT.

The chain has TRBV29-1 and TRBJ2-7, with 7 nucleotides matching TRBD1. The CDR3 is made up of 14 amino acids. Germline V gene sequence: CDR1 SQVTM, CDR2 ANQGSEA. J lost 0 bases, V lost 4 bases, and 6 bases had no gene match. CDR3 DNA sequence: TGCAGCGTTGTAAGGGACAGAAGCTCCTACGAGCAGTACTTC. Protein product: CSVVRDRSSYEQYF.

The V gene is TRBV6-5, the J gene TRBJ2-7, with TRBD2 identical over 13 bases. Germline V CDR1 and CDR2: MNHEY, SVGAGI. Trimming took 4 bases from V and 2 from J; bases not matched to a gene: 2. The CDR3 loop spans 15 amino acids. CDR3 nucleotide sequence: TGTGCCAGCAGTTCGACTAGCGGGGGGCCCTACGAGCAGTACTTC. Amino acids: CASSSTSGGPYEQYF.

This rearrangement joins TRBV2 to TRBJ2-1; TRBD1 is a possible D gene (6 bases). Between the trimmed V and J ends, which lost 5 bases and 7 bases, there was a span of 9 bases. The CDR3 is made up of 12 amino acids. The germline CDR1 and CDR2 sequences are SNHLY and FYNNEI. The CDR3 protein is CASSNQGNEQFF. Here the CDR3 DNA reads TGTGCCAGCAGTAATCAGGGGAATGAGCAGTTCTTC.

CDR3 sequence reads: CASRGTDHEQFF. The CDR3 coding sequence is TGTGCCAGCAGAGGGACAGACCATGAGCAGTTCTTC. This sequence joins TRBV11-2 and TRBJ2-1; 7 bases match TRBD1. Looked up from germline, CDR1 is SGHAT and CDR2 is FQNNGV. The CDR3 contains 12 residues. V trimming: 6 bases; J trimming: 8 bases; junction bases outside the gene matches: 4.

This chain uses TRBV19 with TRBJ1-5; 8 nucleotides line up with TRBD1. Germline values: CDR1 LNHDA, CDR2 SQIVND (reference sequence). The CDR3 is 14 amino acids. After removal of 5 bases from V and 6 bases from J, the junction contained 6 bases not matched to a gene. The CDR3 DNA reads TGTGCCAGTAGTCAACAGGGGGAGCGTCAGCCCCAGCATTTT. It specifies CASSQQGERQPQHF.

This chain's CDR3 is CASSRGQGEQPQHF. For the CDR3, the DNA is TGTGCCAGCAGCCGCGGACAGGGCGAACAGCCCCAGCATTTT. This chain uses TRBV28 with TRBJ1-5, with 8 positions matching TRBD1. V lost 6 bases, J lost 7 bases, and 8 bases stayed unmatched. The germline V gene has CDR1 MDHEN and CDR2 SYDVKM. This CDR3 is 14 amino acids long.

The CDR3 coding sequence is TGTGCCTGGAGTGGAGGACAGGCTTTCAATCAGCCCCAGCATTTT. Translation: CAWSGGQAFNQPQHF. The chain carries TRBV30 and TRBJ1-5; 7 bases agree with TRBD1. The CDR3 loop spans 15 amino acids. V gave up 1 base and J gave up 3 bases; unmatched junction bases: 6. From germline, CDR1 is GTSNPN and CDR2 SVGIG (reference sequence).

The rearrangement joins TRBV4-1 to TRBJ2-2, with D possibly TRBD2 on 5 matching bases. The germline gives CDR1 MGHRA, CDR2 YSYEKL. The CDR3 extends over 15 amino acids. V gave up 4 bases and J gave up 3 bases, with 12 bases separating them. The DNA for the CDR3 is TGCGCCAGCAGCCCTGGGCCGGGGTACACCGGGGAGCTGTTTTTT. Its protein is CASSPGPGYTGELFF.

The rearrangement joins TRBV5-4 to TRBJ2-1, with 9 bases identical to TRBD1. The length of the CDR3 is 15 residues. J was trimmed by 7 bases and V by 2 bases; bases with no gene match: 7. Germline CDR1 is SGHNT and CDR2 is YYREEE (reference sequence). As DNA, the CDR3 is TGTGCCAGCAGCTTACAGGGGGCGGAGGGGAATGAGCAGTTCTTC. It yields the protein CASSLQGAEGNEQFF.

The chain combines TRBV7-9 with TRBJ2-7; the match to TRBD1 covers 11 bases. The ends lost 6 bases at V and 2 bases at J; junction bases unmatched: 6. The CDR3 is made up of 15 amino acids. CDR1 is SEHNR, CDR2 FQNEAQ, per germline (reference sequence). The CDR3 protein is CASRQGTGGPYEQYF. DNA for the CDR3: TGTGCCAGCAGACAGGGGACAGGGGGACCCTACGAGCAGTACTTC.

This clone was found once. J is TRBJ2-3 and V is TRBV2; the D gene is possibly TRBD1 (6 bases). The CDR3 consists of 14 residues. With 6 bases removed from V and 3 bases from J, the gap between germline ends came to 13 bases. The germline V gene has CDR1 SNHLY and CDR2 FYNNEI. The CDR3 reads CASSGQLKTDTQYF. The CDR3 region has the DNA TGTGCCAGCAGCGGACAGCTGAAAACAGATACGCAGTATTTT.

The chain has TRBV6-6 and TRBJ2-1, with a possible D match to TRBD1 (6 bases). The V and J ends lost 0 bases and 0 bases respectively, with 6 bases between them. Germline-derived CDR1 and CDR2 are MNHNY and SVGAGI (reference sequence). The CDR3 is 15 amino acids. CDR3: CASSYSGGSYNEQFF. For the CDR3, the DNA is TGTGCCAGCAGTTACTCAGGGGGCTCCTACAATGAGCAGTTCTTC.

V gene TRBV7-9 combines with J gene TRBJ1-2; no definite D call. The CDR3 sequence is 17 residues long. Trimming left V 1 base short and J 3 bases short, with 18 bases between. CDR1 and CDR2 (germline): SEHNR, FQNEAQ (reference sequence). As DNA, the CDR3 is TGTGCCAGCAGCTTAGGAGTGGGCTCCCTACTCCACTATGGCTACACCTTC. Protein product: CASSLGVGSLLHYGYTF.

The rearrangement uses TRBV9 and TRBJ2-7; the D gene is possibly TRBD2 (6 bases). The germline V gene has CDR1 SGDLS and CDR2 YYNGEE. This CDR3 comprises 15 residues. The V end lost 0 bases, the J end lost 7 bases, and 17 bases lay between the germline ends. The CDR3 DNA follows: TGTGCCAGCAGCGTAGTGGCGGGGCGGGTGGGGGAGCAGTACTTC. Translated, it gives CASSVVAGRVGEQYF.

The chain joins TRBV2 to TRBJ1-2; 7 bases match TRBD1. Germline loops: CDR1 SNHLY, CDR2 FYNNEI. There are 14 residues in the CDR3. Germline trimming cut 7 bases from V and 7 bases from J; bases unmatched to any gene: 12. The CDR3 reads CASTWDSPSSGYTF. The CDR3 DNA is TGTGCCAGCACATGGGACAGCCCCTCGAGTGGCTACACCTTC.

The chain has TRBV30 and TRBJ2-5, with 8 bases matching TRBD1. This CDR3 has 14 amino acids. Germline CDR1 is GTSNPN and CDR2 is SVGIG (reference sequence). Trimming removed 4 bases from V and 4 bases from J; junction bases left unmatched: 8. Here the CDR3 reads CAWMEQGVGETQYF. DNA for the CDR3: TGTGCCTGGATGGAACAGGGGGTCGGAGAGACCCAGTACTTC.

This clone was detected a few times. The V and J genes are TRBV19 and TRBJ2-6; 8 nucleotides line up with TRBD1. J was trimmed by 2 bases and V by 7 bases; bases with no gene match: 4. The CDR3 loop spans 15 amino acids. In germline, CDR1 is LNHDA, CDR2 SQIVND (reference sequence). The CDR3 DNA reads TGTGCCAGTACCTTGACAGGGGCTGGGGCCAACGTCCTGACTTTC. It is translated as CASTLTGAGANVLTF. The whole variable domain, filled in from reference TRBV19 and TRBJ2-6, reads DGGITQSPKYLFRKEGQNVTLSCEQNLNHDAMYWYRQDPGQGLRLIYYSQIVNDFQKGDIAEGYSVSREKKESFPLTVTSAQKNPTAFYLCASTLTGAGANVLTFGAGSRLTVL.

CDR3 loop: CASSPDRATQPQHF. Here the CDR3 DNA reads TGTGCCAGCAGCCCGGACAGGGCAACCCAGCCCCAGCATTTT. This chain links TRBV7-2 with TRBJ1-5, with 8 bases fitting TRBD1. CDR1 SGHTA and CDR2 FQGNSA come from the germline V gene. J gave up 7 bases and V 5 bases, and 7 bases lay outside the gene matches. CDR3 length: 14 residues.

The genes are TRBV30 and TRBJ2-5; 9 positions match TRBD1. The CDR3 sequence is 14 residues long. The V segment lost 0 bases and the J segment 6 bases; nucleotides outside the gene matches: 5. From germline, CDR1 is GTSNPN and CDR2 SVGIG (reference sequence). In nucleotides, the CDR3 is TGTGCCTGGAGTGTACAGGGGGCGGTGAAGACCCAGTACTTC. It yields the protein CAWSVQGAVKTQYF.

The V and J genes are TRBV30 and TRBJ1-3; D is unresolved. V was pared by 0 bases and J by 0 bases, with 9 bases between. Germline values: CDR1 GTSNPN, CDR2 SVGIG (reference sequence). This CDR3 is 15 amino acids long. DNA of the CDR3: TGTGCCTGGAGTGTTGGGGAGGGCTCTGGAAACACCATATATTTT. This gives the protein CAWSVGEGSGNTIYF.

CDR3 coding DNA: TGTGCCAGCAGCTTGTCGGCAGGGAGGAAGACCCAGTACTTC. The encoded protein is CASSLSAGRKTQYF. The chain combines TRBV5-6 with TRBJ2-5, with a possible D match to TRBD2 (6 bases). This CDR3 contains 14 residues. Per the germline V gene, CDR1 is SGHDT and CDR2 is YYEEEE. The germline V and J ends were trimmed by 1 base and 6 bases, with 13 bases remaining between them.

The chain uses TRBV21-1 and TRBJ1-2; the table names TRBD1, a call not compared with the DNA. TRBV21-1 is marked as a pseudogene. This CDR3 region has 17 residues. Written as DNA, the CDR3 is TGTGCCAGCAGCAAAGCTCGTGCAGACAATAAATACTATGGCTACACCTTC. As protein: CASSKARADNKYYGYTF.

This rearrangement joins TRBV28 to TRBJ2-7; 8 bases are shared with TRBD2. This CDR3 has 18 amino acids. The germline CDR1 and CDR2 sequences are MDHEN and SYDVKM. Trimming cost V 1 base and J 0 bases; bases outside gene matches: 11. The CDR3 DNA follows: TGTGCCAGCAGTTTATATAATCGTGGGCGGGGGGTCTCCTACGAGCAGTACTTC. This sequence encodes CASSLYNRGRGVSYEQYF.